These 20 T cell receptor beta chains originate from one sample sequenced in a study of cytomegalovirus exposure and HLA in healthy donors (dated by TCRdb to 2015 to 2018). The method behind the library was the immunoSEQ multiplex PCR assay. For the multiplex PCR, a mixture combining 60 forward primers for TCR Vbeta segments and 13 reverse primers for TCR Jbeta segments was used. What TCRdb holds here is the immuneACCESS table cut down to in-frame rearrangements. Part of the clones is not present; checked against another copy, under half of the missing clones reflect an unresolved V gene, and the others are unexplained. The sample contains about 190,000 clones, 77% of them found a single time. The biggest ten clones account for approximately 2% of the sample. The sequenced sample consisted of PBMCs. These receptors came from a woman aged 25 to 45 in good health and CMV-seropositive.

The chain couples TRBV11-2 to TRBJ2-1, with 9 bases that match TRBD1. This CDR3 has 14 amino acids. The germline V gene encodes CDR1 SGHAT and CDR2 FQNNGV. V lost 3 bases, J lost 5 bases, and 2 bases stayed unmatched. For the CDR3, the DNA is TGTGCCAGCAGCTTCCGGGACAGGGACAATGAGCAGTTCTTC. It is translated as CASSFRDRDNEQFF.

The chain recombines TRBV7-9 with TRBJ1-1; the D gene is possibly TRBD1 (6 bases). Germline-derived CDR1 and CDR2 are SEHNR and FQNEAQ (reference sequence). CDR3 length: 14 residues. V was cut by 3 bases and J by 7 bases, with 15 bases left in between. This chain's CDR3 is CASSFVPGHLEAFF. Written as DNA, the CDR3 is TGTGCCAGCAGCTTCGTCCCGGGACATCTTGAAGCTTTCTTT.

The chain combines TRBV5-1 with TRBJ2-5, with TRBD1 identical over 9 bases. Germline V gives CDR1 SGHRS, CDR2 YFSETQ. The CDR3 consists of 15 residues. V trimming: 3 bases; J trimming: 4 bases; junction bases outside the gene matches: 7. The CDR3 DNA reads as TGCGCCAGCAGCTGGGGGACAGGGAGGGGAGAGACCCAGTACTTC. This sequence encodes CASSWGTGRGETQYF.

V usage is TRBV5-4 and J usage is TRBJ2-5, with 7 positions matching TRBD1. The CDR3 length is 13 residues. The germline V gene encodes CDR1 SGHNT and CDR2 YYREEE (reference sequence). The V and J ends lost 2 bases and 2 bases, in that order; junction bases with no gene match: 0. The DNA of the CDR3 is TGTGCCAGCAGCTTACAGGGGCAAGAGACCCAGTACTTC. Translation: CASSLQGQETQYF.

The V and J genes are TRBV2 and TRBJ1-4; 11 positions match TRBD1. Germline-derived CDR1 and CDR2 are SNHLY and FYNNEI. V gave up 5 bases and J gave up 7 bases; unmatched junction bases: 18. This CDR3 comprises 19 residues. The CDR3 DNA reads TGTGCCAGCAGTCGTATAAGTCCCGGGACAGGGGGTCGAGGTGAAAAACTGTTTTTT. Its translation is CASSRISPGTGGRGEKLFF. Complete variable domain (other parts from reference TRBV2 and TRBJ1-4): EPEVTQTPSHQVTQMGQEVILRCVPISNHLYFYWYRQILGQKVEFLVSFYNNEISEKSEIFDDQFSVERPDGSNFTLKIRSTKLEDSAMYFCASSRISPGTGGRGEKLFFGSGTQLSVL.

As to this clone: The sample holds other DNA sequences that translate to the same CDR3. In DNA form, the CDR3 reads TGTGCCAGTCGACAGGGGATTAATTCACCCCTCCACTTT. Translating gives CASRQGINSPLHF. The chain combines TRBV2 with TRBJ1-6, with 8 bases matching TRBD1. CDR3 length: 13 residues. Trimming took 9 bases from V and 6 from J; bases not matched to a gene: 4. CDR1 and CDR2 from the germline V gene are SNHLY and FYNNEI.

This rearrangement joins TRBV28 to TRBJ2-7; D is possibly TRBD2 (6 bases). V was trimmed by 10 bases and J by 4 bases, leaving 17 bases between them. Germline loops: CDR1 MDHEN, CDR2 SYDVKM. The CDR3 is 13 amino acids. CDR3 protein: CATSVGTLYEQYF. The CDR3 DNA follows: TGTGCCACCTCCGTAGGGACTCTGTACGAGCAGTACTTC.

The chain links TRBV7-3 to TRBJ2-1, with a possible D match to TRBD2 (7 bases). The CDR3 is made up of 16 amino acids. The V end lost 4 bases, the J end lost 4 bases, and 17 bases lay between the germline ends. From germline, CDR1 is SGHTA and CDR2 FQGTGA. This chain's CDR3 is CASSSRGGAGYNEQFF. In nucleotides, the CDR3 is TGTGCCAGCAGCTCTAGAGGGGGGGCGGGATACAATGAGCAGTTCTTC.

V is TRBV30 and J is TRBJ1-2; the D gene is possibly TRBD1 (5 bases). Between the trimmed V and J ends, which lost 3 bases and 7 bases, there was a span of 12 bases. The CDR3 is 12 amino acids. The germline CDR1 and CDR2 sequences are GTSNPN and SVGIG (reference sequence). The CDR3 nucleotides are TGTGCCTGGAGGGTTCCCGGGGGTGGCTACACCTTC. Protein product: CAWRVPGGGYTF.

The genes are TRBV7-2 and TRBJ2-2, with D perhaps TRBD2 (7 bases). CDR1 is SGHTA and CDR2 is FQGNSA in the germline V gene. The CDR3 sequence is 15 residues long. Trimming stripped 4 bases from V and 4 bases from J, with 13 bases between. The CDR3 nucleotides read TGTGCCAGCAGCTCCGGGGGGCGTTCCACCGGGGAGCTGTTTTTT. It yields the protein CASSSGGRSTGELFF.

V gene TRBV7-2 combines with J gene TRBJ2-3; perhaps TRBD2 as D (5 bases). Deletions cut 1 base from V and 4 bases from J, with 15 bases between. The CDR3 is 16 amino acids. CDR1 and CDR2 (germline): SGHTA, FQGNSA. The CDR3 loop reads CASSLVAIEGADTQYF. CDR3 in DNA: TGTGCCAGCAGCTTAGTTGCTATCGAGGGAGCAGATACGCAGTATTTT.

The genes are TRBV5-6 and TRBJ1-1, with a possible D match to TRBD1 (6 bases). CDR3 length: 16 amino acids. Germline V lookup: CDR1 SGHDT, CDR2 YYEEEE. Deletions cut 5 bases from V and 11 bases from J, with 28 bases between. DNA of the CDR3: TGTGCCAGCAGAACGACAGGTTCCCGATATTCACTGAAGGCTTTCTTT. Protein product: CASRTTGSRYSLKAFF.

The V gene is TRBV7-2, the J gene TRBJ1-2; TRBD1 aligns across 8 bases. From germline, CDR1 is SGHTA and CDR2 FQGNSA. CDR3 length equals 15 residues. With 7 bases clipped from V and 0 bases from J, the junction kept 7 bases outside the gene matches. The CDR3 DNA is TGTGCCAGCACCCGACAGGGGCCCTCTAACTATGGCTACACCTTC. Encoded protein: CASTRQGPSNYGYTF.

The chain recombines TRBV6-5 with TRBJ2-2; possible D gene TRBD1, 6 bases. The CDR3 consists of 14 residues. The germline V and J ends were trimmed by 5 bases and 3 bases, with 10 bases remaining between them. The germline CDR1 and CDR2 sequences are MNHEY and SVGAGI. The CDR3 nucleotides are TGTGCCAGCAGTCGGGACACCGACACCGGGGAGCTGTTTTTT. Protein product: CASSRDTDTGELFF.

This chain joins TRBV27 and TRBJ2-7, with 9 bases matching TRBD1. Germline CDR1 and CDR2: MNHEY and SMNVEV (reference sequence). The CDR3 totals 14 residues. Germline trimming cut 9 bases from V and 4 bases from J; bases unmatched to any gene: 10. CDR3 sequence: CASRRDRAAYEQYF. The CDR3 nucleotides read TGTGCCAGTAGGCGGGACAGGGCGGCGTACGAGCAGTACTTC.

The genes are TRBV7-8 and TRBJ1-1; D is ambiguous. From germline, CDR1 is SGHVS and CDR2 FQNEAQ. With 1 base removed from V and 5 bases from J, the gap between germline ends came to 5 bases. The CDR3 covers 12 residues. DNA for the CDR3: TGTGCCAGCAGCTTAGTGCGGACTGAAGCTTTCTTT. It specifies CASSLVRTEAFF.

This clone occurred a few times. The chain employs TRBV27 and TRBJ2-1; 12 bases are a match to TRBD2. The CDR3 contains 18 residues. The V gene end was trimmed by 6 bases and the J gene end by 1 base; junction bases not matched to a gene: 10. CDR1 is MNHEY, CDR2 SMNVEV, per germline (reference sequence). The CDR3 region has the DNA TGTGCCAGCAGCCTGACTAGCGGGAGTACTGGATCCTACAATGAGCAGTTCTTC. Protein product: CASSLTSGSTGSYNEQFF.

The CDR3 here is CASSLLGQANSEQYF. For the CDR3, the DNA is TGTGCCAGCAGCTTGCTAGGACAGGCAAATTCCGAGCAGTACTTC. The chain joins TRBV5-6 to TRBJ2-7; 7 bases are shared with TRBD1. The trim removed 1 base at V and 6 bases at J, leaving 10 bases unmatched. CDR3 length equals 15 residues. Per germline, CDR1 SGHDT and CDR2 YYEEEE.

The chain carries TRBV2 and TRBJ1-2; tentatively, D is TRBD1 (5 bases). This CDR3 spans 13 amino acids. Germline assignment: CDR1 SNHLY and CDR2 FYNNEI. V was shortened by 1 base and J by 2 bases, with 5 bases between the two germline ends. CDR3: CASSEGGNYGYTF. In nucleotides, the CDR3 is TGTGCCAGCAGTGAAGGGGGCAACTATGGCTACACCTTC.

The chain employs TRBV28 and TRBJ2-7, with TRBD2 identical over 8 bases. This CDR3 is 15 amino acids long. After removal of 1 base from V and 5 bases from J, the junction contained 7 bases not matched to a gene. CDR1 and CDR2 from the germline V gene are MDHEN and SYDVKM. The DNA for the CDR3 is TGTGCCAGCAGTTTATATCCAGCGGGAGAGAACGAGCAGTACTTC. Its translation: CASSLYPAGENEQYF. The whole variable domain, remainder taken from reference TRBV28 and TRBJ2-7, is DVKVTQSSRYLVKRTGEKVFLECVQDMDHENMFWYRQDPGLGLRLIYFSYDVKMKEKGDIPEGYSVSREKKERFSLILESASTNQTSMYLCASSLYPAGENEQYFGPGTRLTVT.